The source of this TCR beta chain is a study of blood T cells in healthy people across ages. Study findings and constraints: Roughly linear declines in TCR beta diversity per million T cells occurred with age. Researchers judged that diversity estimates from one million T cells fell short of true values. Shifts in expanded clonotypes may have been confounded by donor CMV status, which was unknown.

This clonotype was picked up a small number of times. Antigen specificity is unknown. Looked up from germline, CDR1 is SQVTM and CDR2 is ANQGSEA. V was clipped by 6 bases and J by 7 bases, with 18 bases between them. This CDR3 is built from 14 residues. With a J-beta primer mix and a sample-barcoded 5' primer, a second PCR ran about 7 to 12 cycles. TCRdb re-called the 5' RACE reads through MiXCR, storing one row per CDR3 protein. The sample carries 550,000 to 750,000 distinct CDR3 sequences, around 20% recorded once. This sequence originates from an older man in good health. The chain recombines TRBV29-1 with TRBJ1-4; D is perhaps TRBD1 (6 bases). Source material: blood. The CDR3 DNA follows: TGCAGCGTAACCTTACAGGGCGGCGTTGAAAAACTGTTTTTT. Translation: CSVTLQGGVEKLFF.